The 6 T cell receptor beta chains given below trace back to one sample, sequenced in a study of blood T cell repertoires in COVID-19. TCRdb keeps only in-frame clones here, not all; method: immunoSEQ multiplex PCR. The sample contains about 110,000 clones, approximately 85% of which appear only once. The sample consisted of peripheral blood. These receptors were taken from a human donor in a cohort sampled during active COVID-19.

J is TRBJ1-2 and V is TRBV11-2; D call uncertain. CDR1 is SGHAT and CDR2 is FQNNGV in the germline V gene. V shed 5 bases and J shed 4 bases, with 17 bases lying between them. The CDR3 sequence is 15 residues long. The CDR3 is CASSPHRETVYGYTF. In DNA, the CDR3 is TGTGCCAGCAGCCCCCACCGGGAGACCGTCTATGGCTACACCTTC.

This clone was seen a few times. CDR3 sequence (DNA): TGTGCCAGCAGCTTCAGCGGCCTTAACACTGAAGCTTTCTTT. Translation: CASSFSGLNTEAFF. The V call is TRBV11-2, the J call TRBJ1-1; D is uncertain. The germline V gene has CDR1 SGHAT and CDR2 FQNNGV. This CDR3 has 14 amino acids. Trimming removed 3 bases at V and 2 bases at J, with 10 bases between.

Written as DNA, the CDR3 is TGTGCCACCAGTGAAACGACAGCTCCCGACACCGGGGAGCTGTTTTTT. Encoded protein: CATSETTAPDTGELFF. The chain has TRBV24-1 and TRBJ2-2; maybe TRBD1 (5 bases). In germline, CDR1 is KGHDR, CDR2 SFDVKD. The ends were cut back, 4 bases at V and 3 bases at J, with 14 bases in the middle. This CDR3 contains 16 residues.

This chain connects TRBV4-3 to TRBJ2-3; tentatively, D is TRBD2 (6 bases). V was cut by 0 bases and J by 4 bases, with 17 bases left in between. Germline values: CDR1 LGHNA, CDR2 YSLEER. This CDR3 contains 17 residues. In DNA, the CDR3 is TGCGCCAGCAGCCAAGATCACACGGGGGTTGGCGCAGATACGCAGTATTTT. Its translation is CASSQDHTGVGADTQYF.

This clone has just one count. This chain joins TRBV28 and TRBJ2-5; 7 positions agree with TRBD1. Germline-derived CDR1 and CDR2 are MDHEN and SYDVKM. J lost 1 base, V lost 9 bases, and 2 bases had no gene match. This CDR3 region has 12 residues. The CDR3 region is CASSGGQETQYF. Here the CDR3 DNA reads TGTGCCAGTTCAGGGGGCCAAGAGACCCAGTACTTC. The variable domain in full, completed from reference TRBV28 and TRBJ2-5, reads DVKVTQSSRYLVKRTGEKVFLECVQDMDHENMFWYRQDPGLGLRLIYFSYDVKMKEKGDIPEGYSVSREKKERFSLILESASTNQTSMYLCASSGGQETQYFGPGTRLLVL.

The CDR3 sequence is CASSLGHFTGELFF. The CDR3 DNA is TGTGCCAGCAGTTTGGGACATTTCACCGGGGAGCTGTTTTTT. J is TRBJ2-2 and V is TRBV6-2 or TRBV6-3, with D possibly being TRBD1 (6 bases). V shed 4 bases and J shed 4 bases, with 10 bases lying between them. Germline-derived CDR1 and CDR2 are MNHEY and SVGEGT. CDR3 length: 14 residues.